This T cell receptor (beta chain) came from a study of blood T cell repertoires in COVID-19. The overall study: Sites across the United States, Italy and Spain contributed samples from acute and convalescent COVID-19. PBMCs, B-cell-depleted T cells, or T cells were the source of the cDNA or gDNA that made up the material.

Authors' analysis steps: Scientists estimated how many nucleated cells there were by amplifying reference gene primers. Data came from immunoSEQ multiplex PCR; TCRdb stores just in-frame clones and leaves some out. V, J and clone size are taken as reported in that table, and D and trimming were inferred from the DNA itself. Among some 340,000 clones, around four fifths were seen once, and the ten largest hold around 3%. The V end lost 0 bases, the J end lost 0 bases, and 9 bases lay between the germline ends. Germline loops: CDR1 SEHNR, CDR2 FQNEAQ (reference sequence). This CDR3 contains 15 residues.

The chain carries TRBV7-9 and TRBJ2-7; D not resolved. The sample comprised peripheral blood. The clonotype comes from a man aged 30 to 45 with active or convalescent COVID-19. CDR3 sequence reads: CASSLALPGSYEQYF. In DNA form, the CDR3 reads TGTGCCAGCAGCTTAGCGTTACCAGGCTCCTACGAGCAGTACTTC.